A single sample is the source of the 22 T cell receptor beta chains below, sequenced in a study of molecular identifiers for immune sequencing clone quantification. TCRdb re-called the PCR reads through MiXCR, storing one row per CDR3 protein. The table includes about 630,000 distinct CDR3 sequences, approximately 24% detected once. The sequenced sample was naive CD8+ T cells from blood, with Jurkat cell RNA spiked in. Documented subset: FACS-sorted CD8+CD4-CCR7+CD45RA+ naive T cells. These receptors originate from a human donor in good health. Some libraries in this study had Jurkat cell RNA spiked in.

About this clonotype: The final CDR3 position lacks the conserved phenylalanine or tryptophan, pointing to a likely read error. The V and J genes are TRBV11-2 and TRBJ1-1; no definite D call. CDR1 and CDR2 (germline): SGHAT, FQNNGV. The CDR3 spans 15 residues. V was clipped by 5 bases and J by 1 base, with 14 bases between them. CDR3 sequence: CASSRRTVGNTEAFL. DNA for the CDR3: TGTGCCAGCAGCCGGCGGACGGTCGGGAACACTGAAGCTTTCTTA.

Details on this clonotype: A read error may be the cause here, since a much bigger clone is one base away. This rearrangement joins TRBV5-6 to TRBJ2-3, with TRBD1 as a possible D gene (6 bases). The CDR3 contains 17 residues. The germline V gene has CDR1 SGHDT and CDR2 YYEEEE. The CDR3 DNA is TGTGCCAGCAGCTTGGCGACAGGCCTCATTCTCACAGATACGCAGAATTTT. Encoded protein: CASSLATGLILTDTQNF. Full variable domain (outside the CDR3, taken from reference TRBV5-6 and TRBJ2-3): DAGVTQSPTHLIKTRGQQVTLRCSPKSGHDTVSWYQQALGQGPQFIFQYYEEEERQRGNFPDRFSGHQFPNYSSELNVNALLLGDSALYLCASSLATGLILTDTQNFGPGTRLTVL.

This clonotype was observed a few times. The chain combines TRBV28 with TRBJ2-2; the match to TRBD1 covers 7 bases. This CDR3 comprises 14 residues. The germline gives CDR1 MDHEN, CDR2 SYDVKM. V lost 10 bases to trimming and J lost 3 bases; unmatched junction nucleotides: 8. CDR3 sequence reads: CATISTGDTGELFF. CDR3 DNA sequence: TGTGCCACGATTAGTACAGGGGACACCGGGGAGCTGTTTTTT.

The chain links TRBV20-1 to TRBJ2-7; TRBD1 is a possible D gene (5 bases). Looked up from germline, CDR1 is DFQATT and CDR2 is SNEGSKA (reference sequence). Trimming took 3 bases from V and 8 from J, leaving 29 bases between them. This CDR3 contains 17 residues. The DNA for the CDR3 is TGCAGTGCTAGCGGAGTAGGTGGGGCCTACCGGCCCCCCCAGCAGTACTTC. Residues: CSASGVGGAYRPPQQYF.

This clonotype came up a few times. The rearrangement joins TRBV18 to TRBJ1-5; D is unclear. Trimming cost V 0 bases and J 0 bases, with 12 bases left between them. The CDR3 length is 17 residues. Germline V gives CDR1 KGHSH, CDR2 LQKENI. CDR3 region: CASSPPRMGSSNQPQHF. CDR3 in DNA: TGTGCCAGCTCACCACCGCGAATGGGTTCTAGCAATCAGCCCCAGCATTTT.

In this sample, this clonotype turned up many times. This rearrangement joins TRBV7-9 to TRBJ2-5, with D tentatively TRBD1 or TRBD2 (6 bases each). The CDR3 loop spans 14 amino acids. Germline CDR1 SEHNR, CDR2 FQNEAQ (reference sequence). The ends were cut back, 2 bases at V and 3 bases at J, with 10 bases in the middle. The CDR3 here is CASSLRGPEETQYF. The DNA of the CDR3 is TGTGCCAGCAGCTTACGGGGGCCCGAAGAGACCCAGTACTTC.

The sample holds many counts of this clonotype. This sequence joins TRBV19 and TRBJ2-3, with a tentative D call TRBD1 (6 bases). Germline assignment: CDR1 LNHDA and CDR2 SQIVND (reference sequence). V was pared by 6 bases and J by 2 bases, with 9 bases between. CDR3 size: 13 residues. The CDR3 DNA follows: TGTGCCAGTAGAGACAGGTTCACAGATACGCAGTATTTT. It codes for CASRDRFTDTQYF.

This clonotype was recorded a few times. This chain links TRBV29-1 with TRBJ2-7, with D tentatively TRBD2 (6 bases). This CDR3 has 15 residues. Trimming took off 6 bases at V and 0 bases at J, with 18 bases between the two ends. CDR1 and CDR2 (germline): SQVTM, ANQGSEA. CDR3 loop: CSVHISSESSYEQYF. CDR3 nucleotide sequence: TGCAGCGTCCATATTTCTAGCGAAAGCTCCTACGAGCAGTACTTC.

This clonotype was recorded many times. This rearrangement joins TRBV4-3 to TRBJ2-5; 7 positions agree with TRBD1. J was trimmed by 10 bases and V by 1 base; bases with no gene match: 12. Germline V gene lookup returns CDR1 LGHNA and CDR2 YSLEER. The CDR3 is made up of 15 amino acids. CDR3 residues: CASSQAYSFQGDQYF. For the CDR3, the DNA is TGCGCCAGCAGCCAAGCCTACAGCTTCCAGGGGGACCAGTACTTC.

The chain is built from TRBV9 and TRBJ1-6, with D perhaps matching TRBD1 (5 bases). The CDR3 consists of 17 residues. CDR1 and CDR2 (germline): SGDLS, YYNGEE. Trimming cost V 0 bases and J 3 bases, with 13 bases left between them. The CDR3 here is CASSVEGEYVYNSPLHF. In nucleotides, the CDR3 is TGTGCCAGCAGCGTAGAAGGGGAGTATGTCTATAATTCACCCCTCCACTTT.

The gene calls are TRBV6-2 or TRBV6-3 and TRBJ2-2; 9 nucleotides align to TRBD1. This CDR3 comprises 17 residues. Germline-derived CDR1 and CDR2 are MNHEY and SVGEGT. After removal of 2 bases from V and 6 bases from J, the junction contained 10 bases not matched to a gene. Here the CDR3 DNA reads TGTGCCAGCAGTTACAAGGGGACAGGGCCCTACCCCGGGGAGCTGTTTTTT. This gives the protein CASSYKGTGPYPGELFF.

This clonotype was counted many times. Written as DNA, the CDR3 is TGCGCCAGCAGCCCATTCGACATTGACACTGAAGCTTTCTTT. Residues: CASSPFDIDTEAFF. The V gene is TRBV5-1, the J gene TRBJ1-1; D is undetermined. Germline-derived CDR1 and CDR2 are SGHRS and YFSETQ. The CDR3 runs 14 residues. Trimming left V 4 bases short and J 3 bases short, with 13 bases between.

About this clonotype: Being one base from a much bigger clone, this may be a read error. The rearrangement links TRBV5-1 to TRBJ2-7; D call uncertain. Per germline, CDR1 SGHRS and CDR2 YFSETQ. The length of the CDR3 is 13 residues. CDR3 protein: CAGSLGSNYEQYF. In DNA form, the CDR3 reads TGCGCCGGCAGCTTGGGGTCCAACTACGAGCAGTACTTC.

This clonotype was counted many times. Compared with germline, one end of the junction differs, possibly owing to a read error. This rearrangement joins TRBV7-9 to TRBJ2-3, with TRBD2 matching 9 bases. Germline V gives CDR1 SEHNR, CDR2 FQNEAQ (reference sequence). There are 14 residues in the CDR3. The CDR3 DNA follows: TGTGCCAGCAGCCTAGCGGGAAGGTCAGATACGCAGTATTTT. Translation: CASSLAGRSDTQYF. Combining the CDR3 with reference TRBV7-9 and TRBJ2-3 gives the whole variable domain DTGVSQNPRHKITKRGQNVTFRCDPISEHNRLYWYRQTLGQGPEFLTYFQNEAQLEKSRLLSDRFSAERPKGSFSTLEIQRTEQGDSAMYLCASSLAGRSDTQYFGPGTRLTVL.

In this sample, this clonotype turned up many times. The CDR3 loop reads CASSSLSLTRAYEQYF. CDR3 bases: TGTGCCAGCAGCAGTTTAAGTTTGACCCGAGCCTACGAGCAGTACTTC. The chain has TRBV28 and TRBJ2-7; D is ambiguous. In germline, CDR1 is MDHEN, CDR2 SYDVKM. V was clipped by 6 bases and J by 2 bases, with 20 bases between them. There are 16 residues in the CDR3.

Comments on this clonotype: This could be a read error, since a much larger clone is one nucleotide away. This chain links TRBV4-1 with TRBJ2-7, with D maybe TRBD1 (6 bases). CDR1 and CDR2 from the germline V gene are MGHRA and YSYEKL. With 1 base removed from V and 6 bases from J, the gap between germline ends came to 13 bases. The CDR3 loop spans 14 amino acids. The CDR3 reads CASSQVAGAAEQYF. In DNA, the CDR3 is TGCGCCAGCAGCCAAGTCGCAGGGGCGGCCGAGCAGTACTTC.

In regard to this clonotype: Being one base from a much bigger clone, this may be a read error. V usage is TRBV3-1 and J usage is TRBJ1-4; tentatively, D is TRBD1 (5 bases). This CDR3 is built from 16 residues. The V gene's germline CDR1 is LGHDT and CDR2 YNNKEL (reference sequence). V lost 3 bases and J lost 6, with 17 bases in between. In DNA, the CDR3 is TGTGCCAGCAGCCAGTCCGGGCGAACGGGGGATGAAAAACTGTTTTTT. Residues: CASSQSGRTGDEKLFF.

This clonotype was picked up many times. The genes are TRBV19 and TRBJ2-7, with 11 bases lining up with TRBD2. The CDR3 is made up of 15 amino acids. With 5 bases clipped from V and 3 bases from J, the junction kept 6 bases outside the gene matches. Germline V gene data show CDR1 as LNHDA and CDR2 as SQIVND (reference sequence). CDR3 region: CASSPTSGNFYEQYF. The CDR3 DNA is TGTGCCAGTAGTCCGACTAGCGGGAATTTCTACGAGCAGTACTTC.

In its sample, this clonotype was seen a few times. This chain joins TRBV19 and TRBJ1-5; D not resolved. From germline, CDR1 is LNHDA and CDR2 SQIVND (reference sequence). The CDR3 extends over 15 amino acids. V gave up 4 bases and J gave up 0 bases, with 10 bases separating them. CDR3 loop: CASSTGEISNQPQHF. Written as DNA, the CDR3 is TGTGCCAGTAGTACGGGCGAGATTAGCAATCAGCCCCAGCATTTT.

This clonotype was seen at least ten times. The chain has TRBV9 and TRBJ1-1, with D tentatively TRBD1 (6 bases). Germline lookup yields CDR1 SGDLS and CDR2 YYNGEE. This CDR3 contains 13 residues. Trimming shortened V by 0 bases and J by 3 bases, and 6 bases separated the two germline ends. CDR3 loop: CASSVEGDTEAFF. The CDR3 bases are TGTGCCAGCAGCGTAGAGGGGGACACTGAAGCTTTCTTT.

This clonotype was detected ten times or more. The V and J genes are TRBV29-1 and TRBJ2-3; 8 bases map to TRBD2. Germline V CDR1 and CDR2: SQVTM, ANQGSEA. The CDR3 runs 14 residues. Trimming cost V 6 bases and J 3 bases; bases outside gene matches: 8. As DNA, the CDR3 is TGCAGCGTCACCAGCGGGAGTAGAACAGATACGCAGTATTTT. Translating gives CSVTSGSRTDTQYF.

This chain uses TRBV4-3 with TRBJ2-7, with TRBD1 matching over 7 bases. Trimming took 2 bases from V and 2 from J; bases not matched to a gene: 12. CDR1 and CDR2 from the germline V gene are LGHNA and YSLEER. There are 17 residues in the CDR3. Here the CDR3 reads CASSQSAKGAYPYEQYF. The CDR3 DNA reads TGCGCCAGCAGCCAATCGGCCAAGGGGGCCTACCCCTACGAGCAGTACTTC.